The 6 T cell receptor beta chains given below trace back to one sample, sequenced in a study of control samples from healthy donors and cancer patients (dated by TCRdb to the early 2020s). The library came from the immunoSEQ multiplex PCR assay. In TCRdb, the immuneACCESS table is reduced to in-frame sequences with V and J assigned. These tables do not hold every clone; where another copy was compared, an unresolved V gene accounts for under half, and the others remain unexplained. This sample has 150,000 to 200,000 clones in its table, and just under 95% of those were observed once. The ten top clones hold approximately 8% of the sample. The sequencing input was blood. The receptors here all came from a woman aged 40 to 50 in good health.

The chain joins TRBV6-6 to TRBJ2-7; D is unresolved. The CDR3 consists of 13 residues. The germline V gene encodes CDR1 MNHNY and CDR2 SVGAGI (reference sequence). V lost 2 bases, J lost 2 bases, and 7 bases lay in between. In DNA form, the CDR3 reads TGTGCCAGCAGTTACGGGGAAACCTACGAGCAGTACTTC. Translated, it gives CASSYGETYEQYF.

CDR3 amino acids: CASSEYTPSGTGFGYTF. The CDR3 coding sequence is TGTGCCAGCAGTGAATATACTCCCTCGGGTACAGGTTTCGGCTACACCTTC. The genes are TRBV25-1 and TRBJ1-2, with a tentative D call TRBD1 (5 bases). V was cut by 0 bases and J by 8 bases, with 22 bases left in between. The CDR3 is 17 residues long. CDR1 and CDR2 from the germline V gene are MGHDK and SYGVNS.

J is TRBJ1-2 and V is TRBV5-6, with a possible D match to TRBD1 (5 bases). This CDR3 is built from 14 residues. V lost 0 bases to trimming and J lost 4 bases, with 10 bases between them. Germline values: CDR1 SGHDT, CDR2 YYEEEE. CDR3 sequence (DNA): TGTGCCAGCAGCTTGGTGGGGGGATCCTATGGCTACACCTTC. This sequence encodes CASSLVGGSYGYTF.

The chain combines TRBV5-4 with TRBJ2-1; 7 bases are a match to TRBD2. The junction had 7 bases not matched to a gene; V was cut back by 0 bases and J by 7 bases. The CDR3 length is 15 residues. CDR1 is SGHNT and CDR2 is YYREEE in the germline V gene (reference sequence). CDR3 sequence (DNA): TGTGCCAGCAGCTTGGGGCCGGGGGGTCGGAATGAGCAGTTCTTC. It specifies CASSLGPGGRNEQFF. Combining the CDR3 with reference TRBV5-4 and TRBJ2-1 gives the whole variable domain ETGVTQSPTHLIKTRGQQVTLRCSSQSGHNTVSWYQQALGQGPQFIFQYYREEENGRGNFPPRFSGLQFPNYSSELNVNALELDDSALYLCASSLGPGGRNEQFFGPGTRLTVL.

The chain recombines TRBV12-3 or TRBV12-4 with TRBJ2-7; D gene ambiguous. The CDR3 has 13 amino acids. V was cut by 6 bases and J by 0 bases, with 9 bases left in between. As DNA, the CDR3 is TGTGCCAGCAGCGGACGGAACTCCTACGAGCAGTACTTC. Residues: CASSGRNSYEQYF.

V is TRBV19 and J is TRBJ1-2; no clear D gene. The CDR3 runs to 15 residues. The V end was cut by 5 bases, the J end by 13 bases, with 26 bases between. Germline V gives CDR1 LNHDA, CDR2 SQIVND (reference sequence). For the CDR3, the DNA is TGTGCCAGTAGTCCCCGTAGGAAGGGAACGTCATCCGGCACCTTC. This translates into CASSPRRKGTSSGTF.